Sequencing of this T cell receptor beta chain was carried out in a study of vaccination and CD4 T cells after COVID-19. Study-wide background: Vaccination of participants consisted of two doses of either BNT162b2 or mRNA-1273 vaccine. Sampling that followed vaccination took place a median about 75 days after dose two, within a range of 14 to 241.

Treatment given: roughly 11-day PBMC culture with coronavirus spike peptide pools or control peptides (ViraFEST assay). The unexposed donor provided CD4+ T cells, which were taken before the COVID-19 pandemic (2011-2018). Subject to cell availability, CD4+ T cells from unexposed donors were probed with SARS-CoV-2 S/N and four cold-coronavirus spikes. In the case of this clonotype: The antigen is unknown.

V shed 6 bases and J shed 4 bases, with 10 bases lying between them. CDR3 length equals 13 residues. Per the germline V gene, CDR1 is MNHNS and CDR2 is SASEGT. Sequence data for DNA of cultured CD4+ T cells were generated by the Oncomine TCR Beta short-read assay. TCRdb reprocessed the PCR reads with MiXCR, giving one entry per CDR3 protein. The data show a few thousand distinct CDR3 sequences, with 60% to 75% seen just once and 32% held by the top ten. The sample consisted of CD4+ T cells from blood, cultured in vitro. This sequence joins TRBV6-1 and TRBJ1-5; D is ambiguous. This TCR was sampled from a human donor in good health. DNA of the CDR3: TGTGCCAGCAGCCCTACCCGAAATCAGCCCCAGCATTTT. As protein: CASSPTRNQPQHF.